The TCR beta chain described here comes from a study of PD-1 blockade in classical Hodgkin lymphoma. The CDR3 is 13 residues long. V lost 5 bases and J 11 bases, leaving 16 bases between the germline ends. Germline CDR1 and CDR2: MNHEY and SMNVEV (reference sequence). Produced via immunoSEQ multiplex PCR; TCRdb's table is partial and in-frame only. The repertoire includes fewer than 75,000 clones, 70% to 90% of them detected once, and around 5% sits in the top ten. Brentuximab vedotin exposure varied, and every patient relapsed after autologous stem cell transplantation. The sample here was peripheral blood mononuclear cells (PBMCs), taken before the second cycle of nivolumab. The source is a human donor with classical Hodgkin lymphoma. V is TRBV27 and J is TRBJ1-5; D remains unclear. This CDR3 is CASSPWRVGAQHF. The CDR3 region has the DNA TGTGCCAGCAGTCCCTGGAGGGTAGGAGCCCAGCATTTT.